The rows below give T cell receptor beta chains drawn from one sample of a study of T cells in Graves' hyperthyroidism and ophthalmopathy. TCRdb recomputed calls from the multiplex PCR reads with MiXCR, one row per CDR3 protein. The sample lists 550,000 to 800,000 distinct CDR3 sequences, around 15% occurring once. The sequenced material came from blood. These TCRs come from a man aged 45-60 years with Graves' hyperthyroidism. Both conserved end residues are part of each CDR3. A D gene is named only where the DNA matches it firmly. Clone size, where shown, is once, few, many, or a class for clones that have expanded.

J gene	clone size	V gene	D gene	CDR3 DNA	CDR3 protein
TRBJ2-5	few	TRBV5-1	TRBD2	TGCGCCAGCAGGGCCGGGACTAGTCAAGAGACCCAGTACTTC	CASRAGTSQETQYF
TRBJ2-1	many	TRBV24-1	-	TGTGCCACCAGTGATTTTACAGGGTCCATAGTCAATGAGCAGTTCTTC	CATSDFTGSIVNEQFF
TRBJ1-1	many	TRBV12-3/TRBV12-4	-	TGTGCCAGCAGTTTCATGGGGAACACTGAAGCTTTCTTT	CASSFMGNTEAFF
TRBJ1-4	few	TRBV6-1	-	TGTGCCAGCAGTTCCGGCGCGCGCAAGGATATGACAATTAATGAAAAACTGTTTTTT	CASSSGARKDMTINEKLFF
TRBJ2-2	-	TRBV7-9	-	TGTGCCAGCAGCTTAGCGGGGTCGCACACCGGGGAGCTGTTTTTT	CASSLAGSHTGELFF
TRBJ1-1	few	TRBV6-5	-	TGTGCCAGCAGTTACTCGGCCGACCAGAACACTGAAGCTTTCTTT	CASSYSADQNTEAFF
TRBJ2-2	-	TRBV5-5	-	TGTGCCAGCAGACTGGGACACGACACCGGGGAGCTGTTTTTT	CASRLGHDTGELFF
TRBJ2-7	-	TRBV6-2/TRBV6-3	-	TGTGCCAGCAGTTACTCAAGGAGATCCTACGAGCAGTACTTC	CASSYSRRSYEQYF
TRBJ2-2	-	TRBV20-1	TRBD2	TGCAGTGCTAGAAAGGGACTAGTTTACCCCGAAACCGGGGAGCTGTTTTTT	CSARKGLVYPETGELFF
TRBJ2-7	-	TRBV9	TRBD2	TGTGCCAGCAGCGTAGCACTAGCGCCCTACGAGCAGTACTTC	CASSVALAPYEQYF
TRBJ2-3	few	TRBV28	-	TGTGCCAGCAGTTCCGCGGGAACCACAGATACGCAGTATTTT	CASSSAGTTDTQYF
TRBJ2-1	few	TRBV6-2/TRBV6-3	-	TGTGCCAGCAAACCCGGCGGGCGGGGTCACGGCGATGAGCAGTTCTTC	CASKPGGRGHGDEQFF
TRBJ2-3	many	TRBV27	-	TGTGCCAGCAGTTCTGCGGGAACGCCAGATACGCAGTATTTT	CASSSAGTPDTQYF
TRBJ2-5	many	TRBV20-1	TRBD2	TGCAGTGCCGCGGGAGTCGGGGTTCAAGAGACCCAGTACTTC	CSAAGVGVQETQYF
TRBJ2-6	few	TRBV29-1	-	TGCAGCGTTACCCGGGACACTTCTGGGGCCAACGTCCTGACTTTC	CSVTRDTSGANVLTF
TRBJ2-2	few	TRBV12-3/TRBV12-4	-	TGTGCCAGCAGCAAGGGACGGGGGAACACCGGGGAGCTGTTTTTT	CASSKGRGNTGELFF
TRBJ2-7	few	TRBV4-3	-	TGCGCCAGCAGCCAAGAGTCAGCGGCGGCAGCTTCTATCGACGAGCAGTACTTC	CASSQESAAAASIDEQYF
TRBJ2-4	many	TRBV28	TRBD2	TGTGCCAGCAGTGTTGCGGCTAGCGGGAAAAACATTCAGTACTTC	CASSVAASGKNIQYF
TRBJ1-3	-	TRBV3-1	-	TGTGCCAGCAGCCCCAGCAGGGCCGCTGGAAACACCATATATTTT	CASSPSRAAGNTIYF
TRBJ2-7	few	TRBV4-1	-	TGCGCCAGCAGCCAAGATTTGGCCCCCTACGAGCAGTACTTC	CASSQDLAPYEQYF
TRBJ1-1	-	TRBV3-1	-	TGTGCCAGCAGCCCTCGATCTGGGGGAAGGGACACTGAAGCTTTCTTT	CASSPRSGGRDTEAFF
TRBJ1-2	many	TRBV20-1	-	TGCAGTGCTAGAGCACTTAACTATGGCTACACCTTC	CSARALNYGYTF
TRBJ2-3	few	TRBV28	TRBD2	TGTGCCAGCAGAGTTCCGTCTAGCGGGAGGGCCTCAGATACGCAGTATTTT	CASRVPSSGRASDTQYF
TRBJ2-1	many	TRBV7-2	-	TGTGCCAGCAGCTTAGGTCAGCGGTATGAGCAGTTCTTC	CASSLGQRYEQFF
TRBJ1-2	-	TRBV9	-	TGTGCCAGCAGCGTAAGAGACGAGACATATGGCTACACCTTC	CASSVRDETYGYTF
TRBJ1-2	many	TRBV12-3/TRBV12-4	TRBD1	TGTGCCAGCAGACAGGGGGCGCTCGGCTACACCTTC	CASRQGALGYTF
TRBJ1-6	once	TRBV9	-	TGTGCCAGTACACCAGGGAAGAATTCACCCCTCCAGTTT	CASTPGKNSPLQF
TRBJ1-5	few	TRBV27	-	TGTGCCAGCAGTTCGGGGTCGTATAGCAATCAGCCCCAGCATTTT	CASSSGSYSNQPQHF
TRBJ2-5	-	TRBV27	-	TGTGCCAGCAGTTTCTCGCGTCGGGAGACCCAGTACTTC	CASSFSRRETQYF
TRBJ1-2	many	TRBV2	-	TGTGCCAGCAGTGAAGAGACTGTCTATGGCTACACCTTC	CASSEETVYGYTF
TRBJ2-1	-	TRBV18	TRBD2	TGTGCCAGCTCACCTGCCGGGACTAGCGGGATTCCTTTCTTC	CASSPAGTSGIPFF
TRBJ2-1	-	TRBV11-2	TRBD2	TGTGCCAGCAGGAAACTAGCGGGAGGGCCTGACAATGAGCAGTTCTTC	CASRKLAGGPDNEQFF
TRBJ2-2	-	TRBV15	-	TGTGCCACCAGCAGAGGTGGAGAAATAGGGAACACCGGGGAGCTGTTTTTT	CATSRGGEIGNTGELFF
TRBJ2-1	many	TRBV13	TRBD2	TGTGCCAGCAGTTACTCCGGGACTAGCGTATACAATGAGCAGTTCTTC	CASSYSGTSVYNEQFF
TRBJ1-1	few	TRBV6-2/TRBV6-3	-	TGTGCCAGCAGTGGCTGGGGGAACACTGAAGCTTTCTTT	CASSGWGNTEAFF
TRBJ1-1	-	TRBV20-1	-	TGCAGTGCTGTTCAAGAGCCCATGAACACTGAAGCTTTCTTT	CSAVQEPMNTEAFF
TRBJ1-2	many	TRBV7-9	-	TGTGCCAGCAGGGGGTCTAGCTATGGCTACACCTTC	CASRGSSYGYTF
TRBJ2-7	few	TRBV4-1	TRBD2	TGCGCCAGCAGCCAAGGGGGGGGGACTGCATACTACGAGCAGTACTTC	CASSQGGGTAYYEQYF
TRBJ2-7	-	TRBV20-1	-	TGCAGTGCTAGAAAGTTGCCTGTCTACGAGCAGTACTTC	CSARKLPVYEQYF
TRBJ1-3	-	TRBV30	-	TGTGCCTTTCTGGGCCCTGGAAACACCATATATTTT	CAFLGPGNTIYF
TRBJ1-5	few	TRBV6-2/TRBV6-3	-	TGTGCCAGCAGTTATTCTATGCCAGGGTTGAATCAGCCCCAGCATTTT	CASSYSMPGLNQPQHF
TRBJ2-5	many	TRBV2	-	TGTGCCAGCAGGTTACAGGAACAAGGGACCCAGTACTTC	CASRLQEQGTQYF
TRBJ2-7	many	TRBV7-2	-	TGTGCCAGCATGCAGAGTGTTAGCGGCTACGAGCAGTACTTC	CASMQSVSGYEQYF
TRBJ1-5	few	TRBV3-1	-	TGTGCCAGCAGCCAAGATTGGGGCTCTAATCAGCCCCAGCATTTT	CASSQDWGSNQPQHF
TRBJ2-7	many	TRBV24-1	TRBD1	TGTGCCACCAGTGATTGGGGGACAGCCAACGAGCAGTACTTC	CATSDWGTANEQYF
TRBJ2-3	many	TRBV13	-	TGTGCCAGCAGCTTATACGGGACCCCAGATACGCAGTATTTT	CASSLYGTPDTQYF
TRBJ2-2	few	TRBV9	TRBD1	TGTGCCAGCAGCGAACGACAGGGGGCGCTCACCGGGGAGCTGTTTTTT	CASSERQGALTGELFF
TRBJ1-3	-	TRBV19	-	TGTGCCAGTAGTATTTTCGACTCTGGAAACACCATATATTTT	CASSIFDSGNTIYF
TRBJ2-5	many	TRBV27	TRBD1	TGTGCCAGCAGTGTCGACAGGGAACCGGGGACCCAGTACTTC	CASSVDREPGTQYF
TRBJ2-7	few	TRBV19	-	TGTGCCAGTAGTATGGGTACGGCCCGCTACGAGCAGTACTTC	CASSMGTARYEQYF
TRBJ2-7	many	TRBV27	TRBD2	TGTGCCAGTGGACTAGCGGCATCCTACGAGCAGTACTTC	CASGLAASYEQYF
TRBJ2-7	few	TRBV28	-	TGTGCCAGCAGGGTCGGAGGGCCCTACGAGCAGTACTTC	CASRVGGPYEQYF
TRBJ2-3	-	TRBV9	-	TGTGCCAGCAGCGTAGGCCCCTCAGGGGCCCTAATGTATACGCAGTATTTT	CASSVGPSGALMYTQYF
TRBJ2-1	many	TRBV30	TRBD2	TGTGCCTGGGTCGGACTAGCGGGACCGTACAATGAGCAGTTCTTC	CAWVGLAGPYNEQFF
TRBJ1-1	many	TRBV13	TRBD1	TGTGCCAGCAGTCAACAGGGGTACGAGGCAGCTTTCTTT	CASSQQGYEAAFF
TRBJ2-2	many	TRBV6-1	TRBD2	TGTGCCAGCAGCTCCGCGGGGACTAGCGGGAGGGCCGCCGGGGAGCTGTTTTTT	CASSSAGTSGRAAGELFF
TRBJ2-1	-	TRBV7-9	TRBD2	TGTGCCAGCAGCCCGCGGACTAGTGGGGACTCCTACAATGAGCAGTTCTTC	CASSPRTSGDSYNEQFF